The clone carrying this TCR beta chain was observed at least ten times. Germline values: CDR1 SGHTA, CDR2 FQGNSA. J lost 7 bases, V lost 7 bases, and 9 bases had no gene match. The CDR3 contains 16 residues. The source of the sample is a study of T-cell reconstitution after alpha-beta-depleted transplantation in children. Using unique molecular identifiers, the investigators prepared the TCRbeta library. TCRdb recomputed calls from the PCR reads with MiXCR, one row per CDR3 protein. The sample includes about 110,000 distinct CDR3 sequences, about 9.3% seen only once; the top ten take roughly 8%. The sequenced sample was PBMCs from the stem cell graft donor, obtained from the stem cell graft. J is TRBJ2-1 and V is TRBV7-2, with TRBD2 matching 14 bases. The receptor was isolated from a human donor who donated a stem cell graft to a child with acute lymphoblastic leukemia. The CDR3 DNA reads TGTGCCAGCACCTCCCCCGGACTAGCGGGGGGTAATGAGCAGTTCTTC. It codes for CASTSPGLAGGNEQFF.